The rows below give T cell receptor beta chains drawn from one sample of a study of radiation and T cells in renal cell carcinoma. TCRdb's copy holds only in-frame clones and misses some; the assay was immunoSEQ multiplex PCR. The data contain 65,000 to 80,000 clones, about 86% of them seen just once; the ten biggest clones take up more than 20%. The material sequenced was blood, taken from a patient whose treatment included radiotherapy and nephrectomy. These receptor sequences come from a woman between 45 and 60 years old with renal cell carcinoma. CDR3s leave out the opening cysteine and the closing phenylalanine or tryptophan.

CDR3: ASSFLQRERYEQY
J: TRBJ2-7
V: TRBV6-6

CDR3: ASSLDQGPLGEQY
J: TRBJ2-7
V: TRBV7-2

CDR3: ASSVASGNTGELF
J: TRBJ2-2
V: TRBV9

CDR3: ASGPTTYEQY
J: TRBJ2-7
V: TRBV19

CDR3: ASSQGDRLATNEKLF
J: TRBJ1-4
V: TRBV11-2

CDR3: AAGGGGAYSQQY
J: TRBJ2-7
V: TRBV4-3

CDR3: ASSLGSDGEKLF
J: TRBJ1-4
V: TRBV7-2

CDR3: ATGLGSMNTEAF
J: TRBJ1-1
V: TRBV19

CDR3: ASRTGGAYGYT
J: TRBJ1-2
V: TRBV19

CDR3: ASSWDREETQY
J: TRBJ2-5
V: TRBV11-2

CDR3: ASRPTGGLSYEQY
J: TRBJ2-7
V: TRBV6-5

CDR3: ASSLTTGGSGELF
J: TRBJ2-2
V: TRBV7-2

CDR3: ASSEFGELNTGELF
J: TRBJ2-2
V: TRBV6-4

CDR3: ATGEGGPYEQY
J: TRBJ2-7
V: TRBV7-2

CDR3: ATSRDRDSLSGANVLT
J: TRBJ2-6
V: TRBV15

CDR3: ASSRTVSEAF
J: TRBJ1-1
V: TRBV6-5

CDR3: ASSSQGAAEAF
J: TRBJ1-1
V: TRBV19

CDR3: ATSRDYYTQY
J: TRBJ2-3
V: TRBV15

CDR3: ASGEEGGGTDTQY
J: TRBJ2-3
V: TRBV5-1

CDR3: ASTGGSRIYEQY
J: TRBJ2-7
V: TRBV2

CDR3: ASSRSWTGGTYEQY
J: TRBJ2-7
V: TRBV7-2

CDR3: ASSFTGGEQY
J: TRBJ2-7
V: TRBV28

CDR3: AWSGGQGGEAF
J: TRBJ1-1
V: TRBV30

CDR3: ASSMDLGQQTYEQY
J: TRBJ2-7
V: TRBV19

CDR3: ASSALQGYEQY
J: TRBJ2-7
V: TRBV9

CDR3: ASSPAGTGGQDTQY
J: TRBJ2-3
V: TRBV7-2

CDR3: ASRNTGIRETQY
J: TRBJ2-5
V: TRBV10-2

CDR3: ASILHSSGNTIY
J: TRBJ1-3
V: TRBV6-5

CDR3: ASSRAGGYEQY
J: TRBJ2-7
V: TRBV6-6

CDR3: ATSGVGDTIY
J: TRBJ1-3
V: TRBV15

CDR3: ASSPSPTGLEAF
J: TRBJ1-1
V: TRBV7-2

CDR3: ASSLASEDLPGDTQY
J: TRBJ2-3
V: TRBV7-9

CDR3: ASSSEGSRGKLF
J: TRBJ1-4
V: TRBV7-2

CDR3: ASSLGANYGYT
J: TRBJ1-2
V: TRBV27

CDR3: ASSLGQGGTGELF
J: TRBJ2-2
V: TRBV14

CDR3: ASSQDRRTQY
J: TRBJ2-5
V: TRBV14